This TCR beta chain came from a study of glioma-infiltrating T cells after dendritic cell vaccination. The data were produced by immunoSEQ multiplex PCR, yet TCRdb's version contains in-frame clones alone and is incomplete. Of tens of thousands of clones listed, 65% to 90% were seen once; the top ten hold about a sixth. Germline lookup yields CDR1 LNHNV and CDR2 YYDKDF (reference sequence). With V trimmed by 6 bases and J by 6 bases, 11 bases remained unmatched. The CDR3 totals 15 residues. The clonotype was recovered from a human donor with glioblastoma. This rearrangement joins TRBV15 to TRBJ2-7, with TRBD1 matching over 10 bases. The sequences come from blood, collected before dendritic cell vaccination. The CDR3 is CATRPGQGRSPEQYF. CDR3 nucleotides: TGTGCCACCAGACCGGGACAGGGGAGGTCTCCCGAGCAGTACTTC.